The 3 T cell receptor beta chains given below trace back to one sample, sequenced in a study of post-analysis software for immune sequencing data. Study-wide results and limits: Included in a set of roughly 5 TRBV segments more frequent in patients than controls were TRBV5-6, TRBV5-1 and TRBV20-1.

The TCR beta cDNA libraries carried unique molecular identifiers. Using its own MiXCR run on the PCR reads, TCRdb lists one record per CDR3 protein. The sample holds some 700,000 distinct CDR3 sequences, 59% seen once. For these receptors, no antigen is known. The sequenced material came from blood. The receptors derive from a girl aged 2 to 10 with multiple sclerosis.

The chain combines TRBV5-1 with TRBJ2-7; TRBD1 agrees at 7 bases. The CDR3 runs to 15 residues. The junction had 7 bases not matched to a gene; V was cut back by 2 bases and J by 2 bases. The germline V gene has CDR1 SGHRS and CDR2 YFSETQ. The CDR3 nucleotides are TGCGCCAGCAGCTTCGGCCGGGACAGCACCTACGAGCAGTACGTC. This encodes CASSFGRDSTYEQYV.

This clonotype was detected a few times. The chain links TRBV29-1 to TRBJ1-1; D unclear. Trimming left V 0 bases short and J 5 bases short, with 10 bases between. CDR1 SQVTM and CDR2 ANQGSEA come from the germline V gene. The CDR3 runs 13 residues. Written as DNA, the CDR3 is TGCAGCGTTGAAGATCTCGTGGGGACTGAAGCTTTCTTT. Translation: CSVEDLVGTEAFF.

The gene calls are TRBV24-1 and TRBJ1-5, with 8 bases that match TRBD1. The CDR3 spans 16 residues. V lost 7 bases and J lost 2; bases outside the gene matches: 9. CDR1 and CDR2 (germline): KGHDR, SFDVKD. CDR3 region: CATRDQDREGNQPQHF. In DNA, the CDR3 is TGTGCCACCAGGGACCAGGACAGGGAAGGCAATCAGCCCCAGCATTTT.